These 7 T cell receptor beta chains came from one sample sequenced in a study of T-cell reconstitution after alpha-beta-depleted transplantation in children. It was with unique molecular identifiers that the TCRbeta library was prepared. Using its own MiXCR run on the PCR reads, TCRdb lists one record per CDR3 protein. The sample records approximately 520,000 distinct CDR3 sequences, over 10% being singletons. The sequences come from PBMCs, mostly from graft donor cells, collected 180 days after TCRalphabeta/CD19-depleted stem cell transplant. The source of these receptors is a female patient aged 2 to 10 who had a stem cell transplant for aplastic anemia, so the T cells may come from the graft donor.

In this sample, this clonotype turned up many times. The gene calls are TRBV2 and TRBJ2-7, with a weak D call TRBD1 (5 bases). Looked up from germline, CDR1 is SNHLY and CDR2 is FYNNEI. V lost 5 bases to trimming and J lost 7 bases, with 15 bases between them. The CDR3 loop spans 13 amino acids. The CDR3 DNA reads TGTGCCAGCAGTACAGGACGCTACCTGGAGCAGTACTTC. Translating it yields CASSTGRYLEQYF.

This clonotype was counted at least ten times. V gene TRBV5-1 combines with J gene TRBJ2-3, with TRBD2 identical over 11 bases. This CDR3 comprises 18 residues. CDR1 and CDR2 (germline): SGHRS, YFSETQ. J lost 0 bases, V lost 2 bases, and 8 bases had no gene match. The DNA of the CDR3 is TGCGCCAGCAGCTTCGCCTCTGGGACTAGCGGAAGCACAGATACGCAGTATTTT. It is translated as CASSFASGTSGSTDTQYF.

The V call is TRBV20-1, the J call TRBJ2-1; TRBD2 aligns across 7 bases. The CDR3 is made up of 14 amino acids. Germline loops: CDR1 DFQATT, CDR2 SNEGSKA (reference sequence). V trimming: 6 bases; J trimming: 1 base; junction bases outside the gene matches: 6. The chain's CDR3 is CSAPSGMSYNEQFF. CDR3 in DNA: TGCAGTGCGCCGAGCGGGATGTCCTACAATGAGCAGTTCTTC.

The rearrangement joins TRBV7-9 to TRBJ1-2, with a weak D call TRBD1 (5 bases). Trimming took 1 base from V and 8 from J, leaving 17 bases between them. The CDR3 covers 15 residues. From germline, CDR1 is SEHNR and CDR2 FQNEAQ (reference sequence). The CDR3 loop reads CASSLVGTGQRGYTF. CDR3 sequence (DNA): TGTGCCAGCAGCTTAGTGGGGACCGGGCAACGGGGCTACACCTTC. The variable domain in full, completed from reference TRBV7-9 and TRBJ1-2, reads DTGVSQNPRHKITKRGQNVTFRCDPISEHNRLYWYRQTLGQGPEFLTYFQNEAQLEKSRLLSDRFSAERPKGSFSTLEIQRTEQGDSAMYLCASSLVGTGQRGYTFGSGTRLTVV.

The chain employs TRBV28 and TRBJ2-5; 11 bases line up with TRBD2. CDR3 length: 15 amino acids. Germline V lookup: CDR1 MDHEN, CDR2 SYDVKM. Trimming at V came to 10 bases and at J to 5 bases, leaving 12 bases not matched to a gene. CDR3 in DNA: TGTGCCACCCTCCCTCGACTAGCGGGGCGGGAGACCCAGTACTTC. It encodes CATLPRLAGRETQYF. Together with reference TRBV28 and TRBJ2-5, the CDR3 gives the full variable domain: DVKVTQSSRYLVKRTGEKVFLECVQDMDHENMFWYRQDPGLGLRLIYFSYDVKMKEKGDIPEGYSVSREKKERFSLILESASTNQTSMYLCATLPRLAGRETQYFGPGTRLLVL.

This clonotype was seen more than once but under ten times. The chain joins TRBV28 to TRBJ1-1; no clear D gene. The CDR3 has 15 residues. The V end was cut by 6 bases, the J end by 1 base, with 15 bases between. Germline CDR1 is MDHEN and CDR2 is SYDVKM. CDR3 amino acids: CASRLPGRGNTEAFF. The CDR3 DNA sequence: TGTGCCAGCAGGCTGCCTGGACGGGGGAACACTGAAGCTTTCTTT.

This clonotype was seen only a few times. The genes are TRBV12-3 or TRBV12-4 and TRBJ2-1; D might be TRBD2 (6 bases). V was clipped by 6 bases and J by 10 bases, with 13 bases between them. The CDR3 is made up of 12 amino acids. The CDR3 sequence is CASRGGLREQFF. The CDR3 coding sequence is TGTGCCAGCAGGGGGGGACTGAGGGAGCAGTTCTTC.